The 4 T cell receptor beta chains below come from one sample, sequenced in a study of T cells in localized non-small cell lung cancer. Using immunoSEQ multiplex PCR, the repertoire was profiled, and TCRdb retains in-frame clones only, with some absent. The repertoire includes thousands of clones, 20% to 25% of them detected once, and 5.5% to 7.5% sits in the top ten. Sequencing used lung tumor tissue, obtained before any cancer treatment. These receptors were taken from a man aged 35 to 70 with stage II lung adenocarcinoma.

In its sample, this clone was seen a few times. This chain connects TRBV9 to TRBJ1-4, with D maybe TRBD1 (6 bases). V lost 6 bases to trimming and J lost 6 bases, with 12 bases between them. The germline V gene encodes CDR1 SGDLS and CDR2 YYNGEE. This CDR3 is built from 13 residues. The CDR3 region is CASTGRGYEKLFF. Here the CDR3 DNA reads TGTGCCAGCACCGGCAGGGGTTATGAAAAACTGTTTTTT.

This clone was observed a handful of times. V gene TRBV11-3 combines with J gene TRBJ2-2; 10 bases are a match to TRBD1. From germline, CDR1 is SGHNT and CDR2 YENEEA. CDR3 length: 14 amino acids. J was trimmed by 6 bases and V by 4 bases; bases with no gene match: 2. The CDR3 is CASSSDRGAGELFF. The CDR3 nucleotides are TGTGCCAGCAGCTCGGACAGGGGGGCCGGGGAGCTGTTTTTT.

This clone was seen more than once but under ten times. The chain couples TRBV19 to TRBJ1-1; D unresolved. The CDR3 contains 14 residues. V lost 3 bases to trimming and J lost 0 bases, with 8 bases between them. Germline V lookup: CDR1 LNHDA, CDR2 SQIVND (reference sequence). The CDR3 DNA is TGTGCCAGTAGTATGCCGGGGTTGAACACTGAAGCTTTCTTT. Translating gives CASSMPGLNTEAFF.

This clone is labeled as medium-sized. The rearrangement uses TRBV6-8 and TRBJ1-1; TRBD1 matches 7 bases. Trimming cost V 6 bases and J 7 bases; bases outside gene matches: 8. Germline loops: CDR1 MNHGY, CDR2 SAAAGT. The CDR3 has 13 residues. The CDR3: CASREKDRNEAFF. The CDR3 DNA reads TGTGCCAGCAGGGAAAAGGACAGGAATGAAGCTTTCTTT.